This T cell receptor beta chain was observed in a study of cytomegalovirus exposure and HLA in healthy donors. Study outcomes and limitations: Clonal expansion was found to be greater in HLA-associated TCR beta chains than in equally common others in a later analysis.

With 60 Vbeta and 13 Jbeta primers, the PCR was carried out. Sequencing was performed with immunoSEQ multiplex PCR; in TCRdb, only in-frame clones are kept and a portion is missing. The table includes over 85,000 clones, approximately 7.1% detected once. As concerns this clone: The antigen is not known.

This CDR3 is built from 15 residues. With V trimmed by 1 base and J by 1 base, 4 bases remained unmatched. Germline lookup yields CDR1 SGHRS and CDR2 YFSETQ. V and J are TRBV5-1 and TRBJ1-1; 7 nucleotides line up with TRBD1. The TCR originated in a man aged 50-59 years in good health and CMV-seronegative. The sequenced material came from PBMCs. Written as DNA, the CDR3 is TGCGCCAGCAGCTTGAGGGGACAGACGAACACTGAAGCTTTCTTT. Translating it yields CASSLRGQTNTEAFF.